What follows describes a single T cell receptor beta chain. This clone was detected only a few times. There is no known antigen for this receptor. Qualities for individual bases were not recorded, and no much larger clone is one base off. What the time point label conveys for this sample: week 35, safety follow-up. A 20-mer mutant IDH1 peptide at 300 micrograms in Montanide made up each vaccine dose, which was injected subcutaneously together with topical imiquimod. Patients were given eight vaccinations, in weeks 1, 3, 5, 7, 11, 15, 19 and 23, which matched visits V03 through V10. Donors had newly diagnosed WHO grade 3 or 4 IDH1-mutant astrocytomas with loss of nuclear ATRX. The samples were drawn from NOA16, a multicentre, single-arm, open-label phase I trial in Germany that tested a mutant IDH1 peptide vaccine in humans for the first time. Genomic DNA for TCRB sequencing was extracted from EDTA blood using the DNeasy Blood and Tissue Kit.

Libraries came from the immunoSEQ multiplex PCR assay. The hsTCRB Kit was used according to the manufacturer's protocol to amplify rearranged TCR beta chain sequences. TCRB libraries were sequenced on an Illumina MiSeq. The source study handled its data this way. The proprietary platform of the kit vendor was used for demultiplexing, trimming and gene mapping. The table was pulled from immuneACCESS by TCRdb, which kept in-frame rearrangements only. Such tables lose some clones; where checked, under half of the loss comes from unresolved V genes, and the rest has no known cause. That table supplies the V and J calls and clone size; D and trimming were determined from the DNA. Within this sample are tens of thousands of clones, with about 70% of them counted one time only. Roughly 7.8% of the sample lies in the top ten. The data are from a study of a mutant IDH1 vaccine in newly diagnosed glioma (dated by TCRdb to about 2021). Some background on the complete study: Vaccination started 4-6 weeks after radiotherapy alone, or was given together with temozolomide cycles in the groups whose treatment included chemotherapy. Of the approximately 33 patients who were treated, approximately 62% were male and roughly 38% were female, and the mean age was around 40 years. Before enrollment, most patients had been given radiochemotherapy with temozolomide as standard therapy, while the rest had received either radiotherapy alone or temozolomide alone. The week-35 safety follow-up took place at visit V12, and the week-47 end of study took place at visit V13. Peripheral blood was drawn at six visits: V03 (baseline), V05, V07, V10, V12 and V13. For exploratory analyses, under 30 treated patients had longitudinal TCRB deep sequencing done wherever samples were available. Beyond this particular receptor, the publication reports: Availability determined which PBMC samples were chosen for TCRB deep sequencing. Immune responses induced by the vaccine were seen in around 93% of patients across multiple MHC alleles. It was noted by the authors that analyses of patient blood samples could not be reproduced owing to sample limitations. Pseudoprogression appeared unrelated to alterations in the top peripheral T cell clonotypes detected by TCRB sequencing.

CDR3 length: 14 amino acids, cysteine to phenylalanine. Only the CDR3 DNA is retained, 42 bases long and in frame from the first base. V is trimmed back by 7 bases and J by 11 bases, and the junction contains 12 bases that no gene match accounts for. CDR1 MNHEY and CDR2 SVGAGI were looked up in the germline V gene. The receptor's source is a man aged 45-60 years with glioma. The sequences come from PBMCs, collected from a glioma patient whose treatment included an IDH1 peptide vaccine. The chain is encoded by TRBV6-5 joined to TRBJ1-1; TRBD1 aligns with 11 central bases. The DNA sequence is as follows: TGTGCCAGCATCCCAAGATGGACAGGGGGCATGGCTTTCTTT. It specifies CASIPRWTGGMAFF.